This T cell receptor beta chain was documented in a study of T cell changes during pregnancy in multiple sclerosis. The data were produced by immunoSEQ multiplex PCR, yet TCRdb's version contains in-frame clones alone and is incomplete. The sample shows roughly 72,000 clones, around nine tenths of them seen only once. V gave up 0 bases and J gave up 7 bases, with 16 bases separating them. The CDR3 spans 16 residues. From germline, CDR1 is SGHNT and CDR2 YYREEE (reference sequence). V and J are TRBV5-4 and TRBJ2-2; a possible D gene is TRBD2 (6 bases). This TCR was sampled from a female donor with multiple sclerosis, enrolled in a pregnancy study. Source: CD4+ T cells from peripheral blood mononuclear cells, taken before pregnancy. Here the CDR3 DNA reads TGTGCCAGCAGCTTGGGTGGCGGGGATTGGTTCGGGGAGCTGTTTTTT. It specifies CASSLGGGDWFGELFF. The whole variable domain, filled in from reference TRBV5-4 and TRBJ2-2, reads ETGVTQSPTHLIKTRGQQVTLRCSSQSGHNTVSWYQQALGQGPQFIFQYYREEENGRGNFPPRFSGLQFPNYSSELNVNALELDDSALYLCASSLGGGDWFGELFFGEGSRLTVL.